This T cell receptor (beta chain) was sequenced for a study of PD-1 blockade in classical Hodgkin lymphoma. Study-level results: Repertoires differed for reasons still undefined, possibly disease activity or prior therapy. Compared with healthy donors, newly diagnosed patients reportedly showed lower baseline TCR diversity.

On this clone itself: Antigen: not known.

Time point: newly diagnosed, previously untreated cHL patient sample. Investigators turned to newly diagnosed, untreated classical Hodgkin lymphoma PBMCs for comparison. The germline gives CDR1 SGHRS, CDR2 YFSETQ. The length of the CDR3 is 17 residues. V lost 2 bases to trimming and J lost 0 bases, with 18 bases between them. Clones were read by immunoSEQ multiplex PCR, and TCRdb kept only the in-frame ones, dropping some. The sample contains around 27,000 clones, approximately 91% of which appear only once. This sequence originates from a human donor with classical Hodgkin lymphoma. V usage is TRBV5-1 and J usage is TRBJ2-7, with D possibly matching TRBD1 (5 bases). Sample: peripheral blood mononuclear cells (PBMCs). CDR3 residues: CASSFKGKKPSSYEQYF. The CDR3 coding sequence is TGCGCCAGCAGCTTTAAGGGGAAGAAACCCTCCTCCTACGAGCAGTACTTC.